This TCR beta chain was obtained from a study of beta chain features in type 1 diabetes (dated by TCRdb to about 2018). Concerning the study at large: Mean age, gender distribution, total cell number and subset yield were not different between patients and healthy donors. A total of roughly 110 million sorted cells were examined across all samples, and the number of cells per subset was strongly correlated with RNA yield. The study compared the TCRB repertoires of sorted circulating CD4+ T cell subsets in recently diagnosed type 1 diabetes patients with those in matched healthy donors. Regulatory and stem cell-like memory subsets were obtained from only 8 patients and roughly eight healthy donors, while naive and central memory subsets were obtained from all 28 donors.

This clone has a handful of counts. The specificity of this receptor is unknown. No much larger clone exists at a distance of one base, and base qualities are not known. A single peripheral blood draw of roughly 0.11 L on average was collected from each donor into heparinised tubes. A BD FACSAria II and a panel including CD45RO, CCR7, CD25, CD127, CD95 and CD27 were used to sort naive, central memory, regulatory and stem cell-like memory CD4+ T cells. Every sorted population had a purity above 98%. PBMCs were isolated right away by Lymphoprep density gradient centrifugation and were stained directly, without culture. To minimize batch effects, samples were stained and sorted in pairs, one healthy donor with one patient per experiment. Taken from the germline V gene (reference sequence), the CDR1 and CDR2 loops are SSHAT and FNYEAQ. Unmatched junction bases come to 5, with V trimmed by 1 base and J by 7 bases. From cysteine to phenylalanine, the CDR3 is 15 amino acids long. CDR3 DNA only is kept here, 45 bases in frame from base 1.

Overall results and qualifications from the work: Shorter templates might have been favored by PCR, but patient and control samples were amplified and corrected together, so both groups would have been affected equally by any skew. Naive, central memory and regulatory TCRB repertoires appeared to be more alike among patients than among healthy donors. Because small numbers of individuals were included in the HLA sub-analyses, any influence of HLA type on TCRB rearrangement was left unresolved. A moderate but significant shortening of TCRB CDR3 length was observed in type 1 diabetes patients in all four CD4+ subsets. Because cDNA was sequenced instead of genomic DNA, activated cells with high expression could be over-represented, although the groups did not differ in activation or CD3 levels. Patients with type 1 diabetes made fewer insertions and deleted more nucleotides at VDJ recombination sites, implying thymic rearrangement abnormalities.

All of the isolated RNA was reverse transcribed with the High Capacity cDNA Reverse Transcription Kit, so expressed TCRB transcripts were sequenced. Deep immunoSEQ sequencing was applied to naive, central memory and regulatory T cell samples, giving an average of roughly 3.5 million total reads per sample. After sorted cells were lysed in RLT buffer, RNA was extracted with DNase-treated RNeasy Micro or Mini kits, with the choice depending on cell number. Each cell subset was processed separately to prevent cross-contamination, with patient and healthy donor samples processed together. TCRB sequences were amplified from cDNA with the immunoSEQ multiplex PCR, producing 87-bp fragments spanning the CDR3 region. Sequencing of the amplicons was performed on the Illumina HiSeq platform. The study's processing was this. Synthetic template baselines were used to correct PCR bias computationally, reads within Hamming distance 2 were collapsed, and singletons that could not be merged were discarded. Reads were aligned against IMGT to assign V, D and J genes, CDR3 length and insertions or deletions at six rearrangement sites. Within each subset, clonotype counts were normalized to sorted cell number, after which true diversity and Gini coefficients were computed with the tcR R package. Repertoire sharing was quantified using the overlap coefficient calculated on TCRB nucleotide sequences. As a proxy for the pre-selection repertoire, out-of-frame TCRB sequences from naive cells were analyzed. The immuneACCESS repertoire file appears here via TCRdb, limited to in-frame rearrangements. These files lack a portion of the clones; in checked studies, under half of the deficit traces to unresolved V genes, and the cause of the others is not known. V and J calls and clone size are copied from that table; D and trimming were computed from the DNA. The sample table shows roughly 500,000 clones, and roughly 11% are seen once. The ten largest clones add up to approximately 0.05% of the sample.

This receptor chain uses TRBV7-7 and TRBJ1-5; 9 junctional bases match TRBD1. Sequenced sample: naive CD4+ T cells from blood. Sample cell subset or site, as interpreted from the label and publication: true naive CD4+ T cells. This TCR came from a woman aged 18-29 years in good health. The CDR3 here reads CASSLVGTGSQPQHF. The DNA sequence is TGTGCCAGCAGCTTAGTGGGGACAGGGAGCCAGCCCCAGCATTTT.